The 14 T cell receptor beta chains below come from one sample, sequenced in a study of regulatory T cells in long-lasting Graves disease. Time point described: newly diagnosed GD, antithyroid drugs for less than 3 months. Preparation of the TCR library used RNA extracted from PBMCs. CDR3 regions were amplified by Arm-PCR using iRepertoire HTBI primers to build TCR beta libraries. Using its own MiXCR run on the multiplex PCR reads, TCRdb lists one record per CDR3 protein. This table holds a few hundred thousand distinct CDR3 sequences, over 15% found once. The same specimen was also included in a second study, on T cells in Graves' hyperthyroidism and ophthalmopathy.

The sequencing used peripheral blood mononuclear cells (PBMCs), collected at new diagnosis, from a patient treated with antithyroid drugs. Every receptor here comes from a man between 35 and 55 years old with Graves disease.

The rearrangement joins TRBV12-3 or TRBV12-4 to TRBJ2-7; no clear D gene. The CDR3 is made up of 12 amino acids. Trimming pared 6 bases from V and 7 bases from J, leaving 13 bases between. The CDR3 reads CASSTEATEQYF. For the CDR3, the DNA is TGTGCCAGCAGCACCGAAGCTACGGAGCAGTACTTC.

The chain couples TRBV29-1 to TRBJ2-7; 8 bases are a match to TRBD2. V dropped 4 bases and J dropped 0; count of bases not matched to a gene: 14. The CDR3 is 17 amino acids. The germline V gene has CDR1 SQVTM and CDR2 ANQGSEA. In DNA, the CDR3 is TGCAGCGTTGTAATGGCGGGGGGCCATCCGAGCTCCTACGAGCAGTACTTC. Translated: CSVVMAGGHPSSYEQYF.

A remark on this clonotype: Just one base apart from a much larger clone, this may be a read error. This chain joins TRBV6-9 and TRBJ2-1; D gene uncertain. The V gene's germline CDR1 is MNHGY and CDR2 SVAAGI. The CDR3 runs 15 residues. CDR3 DNA sequence: TGTGCCAGCAGTTACTCTGTACAACCCTACAATGAGCGGTTCTTC. This encodes CASSYSVQPYNERFF.

This clonotype was counted between two and nine times. The chain combines TRBV13 with TRBJ2-4; TRBD1 agrees at 7 bases. This CDR3 is 14 amino acids long. V gave up 3 bases and J gave up 6 bases; unmatched junction bases: 5. The germline V gene encodes CDR1 PRHDT and CDR2 FYEKMQ (reference sequence). The CDR3 DNA is TGTGCCAGCAGCTTGCGCAGGGGGACAAACATTCAGTACTTC. Its translation is CASSLRRGTNIQYF. Full variable domain (outside the CDR3, taken from reference TRBV13 and TRBJ2-4): AAGVIQSPRHLIKEKRETATLKCYPIPRHDTVYWYQQGPGQDPQFLISFYEKMQSDKGSIPDRFSAQQFSDYHSELNMSSLELGDSALYFCASSLRRGTNIQYFGAGTRLSVL.

The chain combines TRBV27 with TRBJ2-7; TRBD2 is a possible D gene (6 bases). This CDR3 has 15 residues. Looked up from germline, CDR1 is MNHEY and CDR2 is SMNVEV (reference sequence). V was trimmed by 5 bases and J by 5 bases, leaving 19 bases between them. CDR3 coding DNA: TGTGCCAGCAGTCCTAGGTGGAGGGCGTTCGACGAGCAGTACTTC. Residues: CASSPRWRAFDEQYF.

Points on this clonotype: A much more abundant neighbour one base away suggests this may be a read error. The chain recombines TRBV7-9 with TRBJ2-3; TRBD2 matches at 7 bases. Unmatched junction bases numbered 15, after V lost 4 bases and J lost 2 bases. The CDR3 has 18 amino acids. Germline V CDR1 and CDR2: SEHNR, FQNEAQ (reference sequence). DNA of the CDR3: TGTGCCAGCAGCTCCCCCCCCGGGCCAGCGGGACCCACAGATACGCAGTATTTT. Its protein product is CASSSPPGPAGPTDTQYF. Together with reference TRBV7-9 and TRBJ2-3, the CDR3 gives the full variable domain: DTGVSQNPRHKITKRGQNVTFRCDPISEHNRLYWYRQTLGQGPEFLTYFQNEAQLEKSRLLSDRFSAERPKGSFSTLEIQRTEQGDSAMYLCASSSPPGPAGPTDTQYFGPGTRLTVL.

V gene TRBV20-1 combines with J gene TRBJ2-1; 14 bases map to TRBD2. V trimming: 5 bases; J trimming: 7 bases; junction bases outside the gene matches: 10. The germline gives CDR1 DFQATT, CDR2 SNEGSKA (reference sequence). This CDR3 is built from 16 residues. The CDR3 reads CSAQGLAGDIVNEQFF. CDR3 bases: TGCAGTGCTCAGGGACTAGCGGGAGACATAGTGAATGAGCAGTTCTTC.

Comments on this clonotype: This could be a read error, since a much larger clone is one nucleotide away. The V and J genes are TRBV6-1 and TRBJ2-5; a possible D gene is TRBD2 (6 bases). V lost 2 bases and J 1 base, leaving 17 bases between the germline ends. This CDR3 contains 17 residues. CDR1 is MNHNS, CDR2 SASEGT, per germline. CDR3: CASSEYFSGGAQETQYF. The DNA for the CDR3 is TGTGCCAGCAGTGAATACTTCTCCGGGGGTGCCCAAGAGACCCAGTACTTC.

This rearrangement joins TRBV25-1 to TRBJ2-1, with 10 bases aligning to TRBD2. The V segment lost 3 bases and the J segment 5 bases; nucleotides outside the gene matches: 4. CDR3 length: 15 residues. Germline values: CDR1 MGHDK, CDR2 SYGVNS. The CDR3 bases are TGTGCCAGCAGTGATAAAGCGGGGGGGAACAATGAGCAGTTCTTC. Its protein is CASSDKAGGNNEQFF.

In regard to this clonotype: A single base separates this from a much larger clone, so it may be a read error. The gene calls are TRBV6-1 and TRBJ2-5, with D perhaps TRBD1 or TRBD2 (5 bases each). The ends were cut back, 11 bases at V and 5 bases at J, with 21 bases in the middle. Germline assignment: CDR1 MNHNS and CDR2 SASEGT. The CDR3 extends over 14 amino acids. CDR3 region: CACNQWGSEETQYF. CDR3 sequence (DNA): TGTGCCTGCAACCAGTGGGGGTCCGAGGAGACCCAGTACTTC.

In regard to this clonotype: A read error may be the cause here, since a much bigger clone is one base away. The chain has TRBV28 and TRBJ2-1; perhaps D is TRBD1 or TRBD2 (5 bases each). This CDR3 contains 14 residues. The V gene lost 5 bases and the J gene lost 10 bases, with 18 bases spanning the gap. From germline, CDR1 is MDHEN and CDR2 SYDVKM. The CDR3 sequence: CASSMAGSSYEQFF. CDR3 sequence (DNA): TGTGCCAGCAGTATGGCAGGGAGCTCCTACGAGCAGTTCTTC.

V usage is TRBV4-3 and J usage is TRBJ1-4; D gene uncertain. The germline CDR1 and CDR2 sequences are LGHNA and YSLEER. Trimming stripped 3 bases from V and 3 bases from J, with 14 bases between. The CDR3 covers 16 residues. The CDR3 loop is CASSHSLGGANEKLFF. In DNA, the CDR3 is TGCGCCAGCAGCCATTCCTTGGGTGGGGCTAATGAAAAACTGTTTTTT.

In this sample, this clonotype turned up a few times. V usage is TRBV7-8 and J usage is TRBJ2-2; tentatively, D is TRBD1 or TRBD2 (5 bases each). The germline gives CDR1 SGHVS, CDR2 FQNEAQ. The CDR3 spans 15 residues. The V end was cut by 1 base, the J end by 5 bases, with 11 bases between. DNA for the CDR3: TGTGCCAGCAGCTTAGGGGGGTACCAGACCGGGGAGCTGTTTTTT. As protein: CASSLGGYQTGELFF.

With regard to this clonotype: This sequence may be a read error, since a much larger clone differs from it by one base. CDR3 bases: TGTGCCAGCAGTTTAGCGTTAGGGCCTGGAAACACCATGTATTTT. The encoded protein is CASSLALGPGNTMYF. The chain has TRBV12-3 or TRBV12-4 and TRBJ1-3; D is uncertain. The CDR3 covers 15 residues.